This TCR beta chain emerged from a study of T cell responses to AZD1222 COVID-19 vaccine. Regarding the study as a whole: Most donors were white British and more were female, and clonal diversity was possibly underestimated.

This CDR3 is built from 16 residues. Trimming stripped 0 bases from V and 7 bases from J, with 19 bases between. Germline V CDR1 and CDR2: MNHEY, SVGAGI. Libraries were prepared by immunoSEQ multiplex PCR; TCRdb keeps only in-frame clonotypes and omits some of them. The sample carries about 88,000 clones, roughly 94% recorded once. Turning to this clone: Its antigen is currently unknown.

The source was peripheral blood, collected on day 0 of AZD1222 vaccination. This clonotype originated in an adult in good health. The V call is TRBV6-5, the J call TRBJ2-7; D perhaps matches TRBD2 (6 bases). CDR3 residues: CASSYSTGGDSLEQYF. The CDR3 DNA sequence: TGTGCCAGCAGTTACTCGACCGGCGGGGACTCGCTGGAGCAGTACTTC.